This T cell receptor beta chain was recorded in a study of shared clonotypes between healthy human individuals. Authors' data handling: As immunoSEQ supplied junction-only sequences (without quality scores), filtering differed. Profiling relied on immunoSEQ multiplex PCR, and the TCRdb table lists in-frame clones only, not all of them. V and J calls and clone size are as listed in that table; D and trimming were resolved from the DNA. Of about a million clones listed, 60% to 85% were seen once; the top ten hold 0.89%. There are 13 residues in the CDR3. Germline CDR1 is MNHNS and CDR2 is SASEGT. In regard to this clone: One end of the junction is discordant with germline, which a read error may explain.

The sample was memory CD4+ T cells from PBMCs. Subset reported: CD45RA-negative fraction. This clonotype originated in a man younger than 35 in good health. Some clones in this sample may be carry-over from other donors' samples. This chain joins TRBV6-1 and TRBJ2-7; D gene unclear. The CDR3 nucleotides are TGTGCCAGCAGTGAAATCGGGTTGGCGATCCGCGCGTTC. Amino acid sequence: CASSEIGLAIRAF.